The clone carrying this TCR beta chain came up many times. Its specificity is unknown. The data derive from a study of neurological immune-mediated disorders. Study-wide findings and caveats: CDR3 amino acid sequences of expanded clones were not shared across subjects, a result suggesting private repertoires in all groups.

The time point was: longitudinal time-point 3. The method for making cDNA was 5'RACE, and it used 10-nucleotide random UMIs. MiXCR, applied by TCRdb to the 5' RACE reads, yields one record per CDR3 protein. The sample carries about 50,000 distinct CDR3 sequences, approximately 9.2% recorded once. Trimming left V 3 bases short and J 4 bases short, with 16 bases between. The CDR3 totals 15 residues. Germline CDR1 reads SGDLS; CDR2 reads YYNGEE. The sequencing sample was made of PBMCs. V and J are TRBV9 and TRBJ1-2; D call uncertain. The sequence was collected from a woman in her 40s in good health. The DNA for the CDR3 is TGTGCCAGCAGCGGACTCTCTGGGTCCGGCTATGGCTACACCTTC. The encoded protein is CASSGLSGSGYGYTF. The full variable domain, completed using reference TRBV9 and TRBJ1-2, is DSGVTQTPKHLITATGQRVTLRCSPRSGDLSVYWYQQSLDQGLQFLIQYYNGEERAKGNILERFSAQQFPDLHSELNLSSLELGDSALYFCASSGLSGSGYGYTFGSGTRLTVV.